This T cell receptor beta chain was captured by sequencing in a study of cytomegalovirus exposure and HLA in healthy donors. Nominal health characterized the donors when sampled, though unrecorded immune exposures were likely. This CDR3 region has 19 residues. J lost 4 bases, V lost 0 bases, and 10 bases had no gene match. CDR1 and CDR2 from the germline V gene are SGHRS and YFSETQ. 13 Jbeta primers and 60 Vbeta primers were used for the PCR. Clones were sequenced by immunoSEQ multiplex PCR, and TCRdb holds only the in-frame ones, with some missing. The ten top clones account for about 0.59%, within a sample of approximately 100,000 clones.

The genes are TRBV5-1 and TRBJ2-2; 12 bases are shared with TRBD2. The sequenced sample was PBMCs. The receptor was derived from a man in his forties or fifties in good health and CMV-seronegative. CDR3 coding DNA: TGCGCCAGCAGCTTGGCCAGGGCTAGCGGGAGGGCCCCCACCGGGGAGCTGTTTTTT. This gives the protein CASSLARASGRAPTGELFF.